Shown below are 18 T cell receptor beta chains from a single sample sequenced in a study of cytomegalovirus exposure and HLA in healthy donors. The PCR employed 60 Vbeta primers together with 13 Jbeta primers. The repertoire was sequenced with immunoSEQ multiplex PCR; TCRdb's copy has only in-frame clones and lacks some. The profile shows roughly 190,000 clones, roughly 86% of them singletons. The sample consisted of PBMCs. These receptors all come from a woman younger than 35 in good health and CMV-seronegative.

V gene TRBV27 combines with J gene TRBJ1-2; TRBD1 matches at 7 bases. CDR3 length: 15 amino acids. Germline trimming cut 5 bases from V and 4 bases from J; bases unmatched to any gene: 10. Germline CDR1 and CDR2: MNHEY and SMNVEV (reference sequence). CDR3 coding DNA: TGTGCCAGCAGTCCCCAGGGGGACCTTTCCTATGGCTACACCTTC. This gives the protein CASSPQGDLSYGYTF.

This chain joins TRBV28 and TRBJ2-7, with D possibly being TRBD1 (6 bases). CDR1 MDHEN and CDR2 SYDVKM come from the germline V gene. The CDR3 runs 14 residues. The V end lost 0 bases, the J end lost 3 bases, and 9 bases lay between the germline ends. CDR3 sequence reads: CASSLWGADYEQYF. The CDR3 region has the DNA TGTGCCAGCAGTTTATGGGGGGCCGACTACGAGCAGTACTTC.

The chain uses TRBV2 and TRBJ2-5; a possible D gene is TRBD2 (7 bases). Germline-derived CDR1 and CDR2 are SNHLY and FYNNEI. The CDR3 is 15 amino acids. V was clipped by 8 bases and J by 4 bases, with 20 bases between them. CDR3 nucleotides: TGTGCCAGCCGTGGTGGGGGGGCGAAAGGAGAGACCCAGTACTTC. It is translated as CASRGGGAKGETQYF.

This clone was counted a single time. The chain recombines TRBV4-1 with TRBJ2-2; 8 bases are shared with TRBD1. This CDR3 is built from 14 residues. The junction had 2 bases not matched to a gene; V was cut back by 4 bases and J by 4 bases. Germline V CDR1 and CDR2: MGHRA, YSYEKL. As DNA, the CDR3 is TGCGCCAGCAGCCGACAGGGGTCCACCGGGGAGCTGTTTTTT. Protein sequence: CASSRQGSTGELFF.

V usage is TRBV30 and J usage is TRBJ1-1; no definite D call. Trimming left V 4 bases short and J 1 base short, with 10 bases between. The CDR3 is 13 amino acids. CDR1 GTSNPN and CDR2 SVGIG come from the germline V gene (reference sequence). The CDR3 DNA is TGTGCCTGGACCCGGTCCACGAACACTGAAGCTTTCTTT. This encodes CAWTRSTNTEAFF.

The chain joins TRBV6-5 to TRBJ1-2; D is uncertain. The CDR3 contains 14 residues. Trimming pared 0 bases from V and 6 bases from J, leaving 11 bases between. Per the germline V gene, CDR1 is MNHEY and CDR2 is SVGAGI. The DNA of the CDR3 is TGTGCCAGCAGTTACTCGCGGCAGACGAATGGCTACACCTTC. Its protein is CASSYSRQTNGYTF.

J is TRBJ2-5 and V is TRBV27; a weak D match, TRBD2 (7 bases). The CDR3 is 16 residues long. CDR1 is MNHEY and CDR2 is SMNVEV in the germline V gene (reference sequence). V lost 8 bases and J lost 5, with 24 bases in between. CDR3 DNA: TGTGCCAGCGGGGGGGGGATGGGGGGGCTTAAGGAGACCCAGTACTTC. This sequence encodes CASGGGMGGLKETQYF.

The DNA of the CDR3 is TGTGCCAGCAGCTCGGACTTAGGATACAATGAGCAGTTCTTC. It specifies CASSSDLGYNEQFF. This rearrangement joins TRBV7-6 to TRBJ2-1, with D possibly matching TRBD2 (5 bases). Trimming took 4 bases from V and 4 from J, leaving 11 bases between them. Germline CDR1 is SGHVS and CDR2 is FNYEAQ. The CDR3 length is 14 residues.

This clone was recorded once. The CDR3 is CASSPWTGDTEAFF. CDR3 nucleotides: TGTGCCAGCAGCCCATGGACGGGGGACACTGAAGCTTTCTTT. This sequence joins TRBV7-8 and TRBJ1-1; maybe TRBD1 (5 bases). Looked up from germline, CDR1 is SGHVS and CDR2 is FQNEAQ. The CDR3 is 14 residues long. The ends were cut back, 5 bases at V and 3 bases at J, with 13 bases in the middle. The full variable domain, rest sourced from reference TRBV7-8 and TRBJ1-1, is GAGVSQSPRYKVAKRGQDVALRCDPISGHVSLFWYQQALGQGPEFLTYFQNEAQLDKSGLPSDRFFAERPEGSVSTLKIQRTQQEDSAVYLCASSPWTGDTEAFFGQGTRLTVV.

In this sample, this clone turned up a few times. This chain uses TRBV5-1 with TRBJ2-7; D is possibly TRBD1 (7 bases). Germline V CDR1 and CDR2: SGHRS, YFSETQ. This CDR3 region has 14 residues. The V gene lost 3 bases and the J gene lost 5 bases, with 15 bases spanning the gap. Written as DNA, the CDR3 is TGCGCCAGCAGCTCCGCGGGACAGCTCAACGAGCAGTACTTC. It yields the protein CASSSAGQLNEQYF.

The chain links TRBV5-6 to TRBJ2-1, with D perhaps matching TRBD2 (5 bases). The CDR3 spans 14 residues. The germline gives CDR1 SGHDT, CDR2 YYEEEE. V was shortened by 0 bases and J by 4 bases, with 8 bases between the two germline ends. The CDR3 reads CASSLALVYNEQFF. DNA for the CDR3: TGTGCCAGCAGCTTGGCACTAGTTTACAATGAGCAGTTCTTC.

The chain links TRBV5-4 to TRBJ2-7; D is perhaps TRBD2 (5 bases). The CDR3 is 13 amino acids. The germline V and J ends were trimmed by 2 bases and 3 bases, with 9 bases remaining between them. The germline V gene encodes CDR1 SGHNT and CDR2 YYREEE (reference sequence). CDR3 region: CASSFPGGYEQYF. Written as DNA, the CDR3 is TGTGCCAGCAGCTTCCCTGGAGGCTACGAGCAGTACTTC.

CDR3 sequence reads: CASSPLAGGVNEQFF. The CDR3 DNA reads as TGTGCCAGCAGTCCCCTAGCGGGAGGGGTCAATGAGCAGTTCTTC. The rearrangement uses TRBV6-1 and TRBJ2-1; TRBD2 agrees at 12 bases. The V gene's germline CDR1 is MNHNS and CDR2 SASEGT. This CDR3 has 15 residues. Unmatched junction bases numbered 5, after V lost 5 bases and J lost 6 bases.

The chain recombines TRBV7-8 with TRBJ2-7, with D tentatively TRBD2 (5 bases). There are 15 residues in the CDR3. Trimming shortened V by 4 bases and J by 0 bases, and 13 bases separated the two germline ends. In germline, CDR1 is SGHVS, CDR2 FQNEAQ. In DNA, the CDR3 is TGTGCCAGCAGCTCGAGGGAATACTTCTCCTACGAGCAGTACTTC. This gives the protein CASSSREYFSYEQYF.

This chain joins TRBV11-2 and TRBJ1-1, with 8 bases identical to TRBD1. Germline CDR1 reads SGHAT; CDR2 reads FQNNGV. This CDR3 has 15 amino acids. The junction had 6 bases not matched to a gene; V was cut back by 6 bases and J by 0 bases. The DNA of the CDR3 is TGTGCCAGCAGTTTACAGGGGGTTTTGAACACTGAAGCTTTCTTT. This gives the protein CASSLQGVLNTEAFF.

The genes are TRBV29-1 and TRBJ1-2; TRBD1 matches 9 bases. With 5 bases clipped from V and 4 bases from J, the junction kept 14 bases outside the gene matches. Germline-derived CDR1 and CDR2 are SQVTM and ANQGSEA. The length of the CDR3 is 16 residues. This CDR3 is CSVYGTGNGVGYGYTF. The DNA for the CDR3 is TGCAGCGTTTACGGGACAGGGAATGGGGTTGGCTATGGCTACACCTTC.

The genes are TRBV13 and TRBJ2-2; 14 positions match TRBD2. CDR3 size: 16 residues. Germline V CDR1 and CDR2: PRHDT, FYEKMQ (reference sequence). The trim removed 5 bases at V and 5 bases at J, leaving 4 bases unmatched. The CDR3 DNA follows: TGTGCCAGCAGCCTCGGGACTAGCGGGAGAACCGGGGAGCTGTTTTTT. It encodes CASSLGTSGRTGELFF.

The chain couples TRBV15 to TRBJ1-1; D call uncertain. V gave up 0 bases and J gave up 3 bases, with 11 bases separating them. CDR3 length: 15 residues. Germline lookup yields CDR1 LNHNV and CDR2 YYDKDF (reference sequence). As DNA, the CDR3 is TGTGCCACCAGCAGAGACTGGGAGGGCTACACTGAAGCTTTCTTT. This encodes CATSRDWEGYTEAFF.